This is a list of T cell receptor beta chains from one sample in a study of blood T cell repertoires in COVID-19. Here immunoSEQ multiplex PCR was the method, and the copy in TCRdb shows in-frame clones only, minus some. The sample has hundreds of thousands of clones, roughly 90% seen once. Sequencing was performed on PBMCs or T cells enriched from blood (not recorded which). These receptors were collected from a young woman who had recovered from COVID-19. Both conserved end residues are part of each CDR3. The D gene is left open where the match is weak. Only part of the rows carry a size: once, few, many, or a class if the clone is expanded.

cdr3_nt: TGTGCCAGCAGCCCCTCCCTAGGGGGGGGAAGGGAGCAGTACTTC
cdr3_aa: CASSPSLGGGREQYF
d_call: NA
v_call: TRBV9
j_call: TRBJ2-7
cdr3_length: 15
clone_size: once

cdr3_nt: TGTGCCAGCAGCTTGTTGTTGGAGGGTGCCGGGGAGCTGTTTTTT
cdr3_aa: CASSLLLEGAGELFF
d_call: NA
v_call: TRBV7-6
j_call: TRBJ2-2
cdr3_length: 15
clone_size: NA

cdr3_nt: TGTGCCAGCAGTTCCCGCCAGGGGGTAGGCGAGCAGTACTTC
cdr3_aa: CASSSRQGVGEQYF
d_call: TRBD1
v_call: TRBV27
j_call: TRBJ2-7
cdr3_length: 14
clone_size: NA

cdr3_nt: TGCGCCAGCAGCCAAGAGTGGGCAGGGGTTAGCGGGGAGCTGTTTTTT
cdr3_aa: CASSQEWAGVSGELFF
d_call: NA
v_call: TRBV4-3
j_call: TRBJ2-2
cdr3_length: 16
clone_size: NA

cdr3_nt: TGCAGCGTTCGACCAGGGGGCGTCTATGGCTACACCTTC
cdr3_aa: CSVRPGGVYGYTF
d_call: TRBD1
v_call: TRBV29-1
j_call: TRBJ1-2
cdr3_length: 13
clone_size: once

cdr3_nt: TGTGCCACCGGCCAGGTCCGAGTCTTCGATGGCTACACCTTC
cdr3_aa: CATGQVRVFDGYTF
d_call: NA
v_call: TRBV6-5
j_call: TRBJ1-2
cdr3_length: 14
clone_size: NA

cdr3_nt: TGTGCCACCAGTGATTCGGGAAATCCGACAGGGGTAGAGACCCAGTACTTC
cdr3_aa: CATSDSGNPTGVETQYF
d_call: TRBD1
v_call: TRBV24-1
j_call: TRBJ2-5
cdr3_length: 17
clone_size: NA

cdr3_nt: TGCGCCAGCAGCCACGTGGACAGGGTAGATCGGCCCACTGAAGCTTTCTTT
cdr3_aa: CASSHVDRVDRPTEAFF
d_call: TRBD1
v_call: TRBV4-3
j_call: TRBJ1-1
cdr3_length: 17
clone_size: NA

cdr3_nt: TGTGCCAGCAGCTTAGCTCCTTCTACCACAGATACGCAGTATTTT
cdr3_aa: CASSLAPSTTDTQYF
d_call: NA
v_call: TRBV7-6
j_call: TRBJ2-3
cdr3_length: 15
clone_size: NA

cdr3_nt: TGTGCCAGCAGCCAAGCGGGAGGGCCGTCCGGGGAGCTGTTTTTT
cdr3_aa: CASSQAGGPSGELFF
d_call: TRBD2
v_call: TRBV3-1/TRBV3-2
j_call: TRBJ2-2
cdr3_length: 15
clone_size: NA

cdr3_nt: TGTGCCAGCAGCCCCCACCCGACAGGGAGAAACTATGGCTACACCTTC
cdr3_aa: CASSPHPTGRNYGYTF
d_call: TRBD1
v_call: TRBV5-8
j_call: TRBJ1-2
cdr3_length: 16
clone_size: NA

cdr3_nt: TGTGCCAGCAGCTTAGTAGGGGGCAACGAGCAGTACTTC
cdr3_aa: CASSLVGGNEQYF
d_call: TRBD1
v_call: TRBV7-2
j_call: TRBJ2-7
cdr3_length: 13
clone_size: NA

cdr3_nt: TGTGCCAGTAGTTGGGCAGTGGATGAGACCCAGTACTTC
cdr3_aa: CASSWAVDETQYF
d_call: NA
v_call: TRBV19
j_call: TRBJ2-5
cdr3_length: 13
clone_size: NA

cdr3_nt: TGTGCCAGCAGCCAAGATCCCCGGAGCTCCTACGAGCAGTACTTC
cdr3_aa: CASSQDPRSSYEQYF
d_call: NA
v_call: TRBV3-1/TRBV3-2
j_call: TRBJ2-7
cdr3_length: 15
clone_size: NA

cdr3_nt: TGTGCCAGCAGATTGGGACAGGCCTCCTACAATGAGCAGTTCTTC
cdr3_aa: CASRLGQASYNEQFF
d_call: TRBD1
v_call: TRBV27
j_call: TRBJ2-1
cdr3_length: 15
clone_size: NA

cdr3_nt: TGTGCCAGCAGCCAGGATCGGGCTAGCTTAGAGCAGTACTTC
cdr3_aa: CASSQDRASLEQYF
d_call: NA
v_call: TRBV4-2
j_call: TRBJ2-7
cdr3_length: 14
clone_size: once

cdr3_nt: TGTGCCAGCAGCGCGGGTTATCCCTATGGCTACACCTTC
cdr3_aa: CASSAGYPYGYTF
d_call: NA
v_call: TRBV7-2
j_call: TRBJ1-2
cdr3_length: 13
clone_size: once

cdr3_nt: TGTGCCAGCAGTGCGGACAGTGGCTCTGGAAACACCATATATTTT
cdr3_aa: CASSADSGSGNTIYF
d_call: NA
v_call: TRBV6-4
j_call: TRBJ1-3
cdr3_length: 15
clone_size: NA

cdr3_nt: TGTGCCAGCAGCCATAGGCGGGCAGGGGCGAACACTGAAGCTTTCTTT
cdr3_aa: CASSHRRAGANTEAFF
d_call: NA
v_call: TRBV7-2
j_call: TRBJ1-1
cdr3_length: 16
clone_size: NA

cdr3_nt: TGTGCCAGCGCGAGGGGGTCCGGTGAAAAACTGTTTTTT
cdr3_aa: CASARGSGEKLFF
d_call: NA
v_call: TRBV7-9
j_call: TRBJ1-4
cdr3_length: 13
clone_size: NA

cdr3_nt: TGTGCCAGCTCACCAGAACCCGGTCACGAGCAGTACTTC
cdr3_aa: CASSPEPGHEQYF
d_call: NA
v_call: TRBV18
j_call: TRBJ2-7
cdr3_length: 13
clone_size: NA

cdr3_nt: TGCGCCAGCAGCCCGCGACTAGCGGCCCCCAATGAGCAGTTCTTC
cdr3_aa: CASSPRLAAPNEQFF
d_call: TRBD2
v_call: TRBV4-3
j_call: TRBJ2-1
cdr3_length: 15
clone_size: NA

cdr3_nt: TGTGCCAGCTCACCGGGATCTTCGGGGGTCAACACTGAAGCTTTCTTT
cdr3_aa: CASSPGSSGVNTEAFF
d_call: NA
v_call: TRBV18
j_call: TRBJ1-1
cdr3_length: 16
clone_size: NA

cdr3_nt: TGTGCCACCAGTGATTTCGTTCTGGGGAGCGTCCAAGAGACCCAGTACTTC
cdr3_aa: CATSDFVLGSVQETQYF
d_call: NA
v_call: TRBV24-1
j_call: TRBJ2-5
cdr3_length: 17
clone_size: NA

cdr3_nt: TGTGCCAGCAGGTCGGGGGGTGGGGCTGAAGCTTTCTTT
cdr3_aa: CASRSGGGAEAFF
d_call: NA
v_call: TRBV27
j_call: TRBJ1-1
cdr3_length: 13
clone_size: NA

cdr3_nt: TGCGCCAGCATCCCACCAGTGAACTCTGGAAACACCATATATTTT
cdr3_aa: CASIPPVNSGNTIYF
d_call: NA
v_call: TRBV10-1
j_call: TRBJ1-3
cdr3_length: 15
clone_size: NA

cdr3_nt: TGTGCCAGCAGTTACCCGGGACAGGGGGGTTCACCCCTCCACTTT
cdr3_aa: CASSYPGQGGSPLHF
d_call: TRBD1
v_call: TRBV6-7
j_call: TRBJ1-6
cdr3_length: 15
clone_size: NA

cdr3_nt: TGTGCCAGCACCGGGGGGGCCTACAATGAGCAGTTCTTC
cdr3_aa: CASTGGAYNEQFF
d_call: TRBD2
v_call: TRBV27
j_call: TRBJ2-1
cdr3_length: 13
clone_size: NA

cdr3_nt: TGTGCCAGTAGTCCCCGGTTGCCAGGGAACGAAAAACTGTTTTTT
cdr3_aa: CASSPRLPGNEKLFF
d_call: NA
v_call: TRBV19
j_call: TRBJ1-4
cdr3_length: 15
clone_size: NA

cdr3_nt: TGTGCCTGGAGTGTAAAGGGGAAAGAGACCCAGTACTTC
cdr3_aa: CAWSVKGKETQYF
d_call: NA
v_call: TRBV30
j_call: TRBJ2-5
cdr3_length: 13
clone_size: NA

cdr3_nt: TGTGCCAGCAGCTTCGGGACTCCCTACAATGAGCAGTTCTTC
cdr3_aa: CASSFGTPYNEQFF
d_call: NA
v_call: TRBV7-9
j_call: TRBJ2-1
cdr3_length: 14
clone_size: NA

cdr3_nt: TGCGCCAGCAGGAGGCAGGGGACACAAGAGACCCAGTACTTC
cdr3_aa: CASRRQGTQETQYF
d_call: NA
v_call: TRBV5-1
j_call: TRBJ2-5
cdr3_length: 14
clone_size: few

cdr3_nt: TGTGCCACCAGCAGAGATTCCTTCAACAGGCTCTGGACCGGGGAGCTGTTTTTT
cdr3_aa: CATSRDSFNRLWTGELFF
d_call: NA
v_call: TRBV15
j_call: TRBJ2-2
cdr3_length: 18
clone_size: NA

cdr3_nt: TGCGCCAGCAACCCGAGTTGGGGCGGGAGGGCCACAGATACGCAGTATTTT
cdr3_aa: CASNPSWGGRATDTQYF
d_call: TRBD2
v_call: TRBV5-1
j_call: TRBJ2-3
cdr3_length: 17
clone_size: NA

cdr3_nt: TGTGCCAGCAGTTACCATCAGGAGGGGTACTACAATGAGCAGTTCTTC
cdr3_aa: CASSYHQEGYYNEQFF
d_call: NA
v_call: TRBV6-2/TRBV6-3
j_call: TRBJ2-1
cdr3_length: 16
clone_size: NA

cdr3_nt: TGTGCCACCAGTGATGAGGGGGCTGGCTATGGCTACACCTTC
cdr3_aa: CATSDEGAGYGYTF
d_call: TRBD1
v_call: TRBV24-1
j_call: TRBJ1-2
cdr3_length: 14
clone_size: NA

cdr3_nt: TGTGCCAGCAGCCAACGCCGGTCGGGGGGCTACGAGCAGTACTTC
cdr3_aa: CASSQRRSGGYEQYF
d_call: TRBD2
v_call: TRBV7-6
j_call: TRBJ2-7
cdr3_length: 15
clone_size: NA

cdr3_nt: TGTGCCAGCAGTTTGGGGGGGACCTATGGCTACACCTTC
cdr3_aa: CASSLGGTYGYTF
d_call: NA
v_call: TRBV28
j_call: TRBJ1-2
cdr3_length: 13
clone_size: NA

cdr3_nt: TGTGCCACGACAGGGTTTGGAGAAAAACTGTTTTTT
cdr3_aa: CATTGFGEKLFF
d_call: TRBD1
v_call: TRBV15
j_call: TRBJ1-4
cdr3_length: 12
clone_size: NA

cdr3_nt: TGTGCCAGCAGCGTAAGCCTAAGCTCTGGAAACACCATATATTTT
cdr3_aa: CASSVSLSSGNTIYF
d_call: NA
v_call: TRBV9
j_call: TRBJ1-3
cdr3_length: 15
clone_size: NA

cdr3_nt: TGTGCCAGCAGTCCTGCGGGAGTTAGAAATGAGCAGTTCTTC
cdr3_aa: CASSPAGVRNEQFF
d_call: TRBD2
v_call: TRBV28
j_call: TRBJ2-1
cdr3_length: 14
clone_size: NA

cdr3_nt: TGCAGCGCCCTCCGTGGCGGGAACTATGGCTACACCTTC
cdr3_aa: CSALRGGNYGYTF
d_call: NA
v_call: TRBV29-1
j_call: TRBJ1-2
cdr3_length: 13
clone_size: NA

cdr3_nt: TGTGCCAGCAGCGTAGGGTCCCAGGGGGATCAGCCCCAGCATTTT
cdr3_aa: CASSVGSQGDQPQHF
d_call: TRBD1
v_call: TRBV9
j_call: TRBJ1-5
cdr3_length: 15
clone_size: NA

cdr3_nt: TGCGCCAGCAGTGAGTCACGGGACAGGAACCCCTACGAGCAGTACTTC
cdr3_aa: CASSESRDRNPYEQYF
d_call: TRBD1
v_call: TRBV10-2
j_call: TRBJ2-7
cdr3_length: 16
clone_size: once

cdr3_nt: TGTGCCAGCAGGTCTGACAGGGAGTACGGCTACACCTTC
cdr3_aa: CASRSDREYGYTF
d_call: TRBD1
v_call: TRBV27
j_call: TRBJ1-2
cdr3_length: 13
clone_size: NA

cdr3_nt: TGCGCCAGCAGCCAAGATAAAAACGGGAACCCTCGGGACGAGCAGTACTTC
cdr3_aa: CASSQDKNGNPRDEQYF
d_call: NA
v_call: TRBV4-3
j_call: TRBJ2-7
cdr3_length: 17
clone_size: NA

cdr3_nt: TGTGCCAGCAGCTTAGCGTCTGCTAGCGGGGGGGATACGCAGTATTTT
cdr3_aa: CASSLASASGGDTQYF
d_call: TRBD2
v_call: TRBV7-2
j_call: TRBJ2-3
cdr3_length: 16
clone_size: NA

cdr3_nt: TGTGCCAGCAGCTTAGGGGGGGTCAATGAGCAGTTCTTC
cdr3_aa: CASSLGGVNEQFF
d_call: TRBD2
v_call: TRBV7-3
j_call: TRBJ2-1
cdr3_length: 13
clone_size: many